This T cell receptor beta chain was identified in a study of graft-versus-host responses after intestinal transplantation. Study-level background: After anti-thymocyte globulin induction, recipients took tacrolimus and steroids for three to four years.

V gave up 2 bases and J gave up 5 bases, with 9 bases separating them. Germline loops: CDR1 WNHNN, CDR2 SYGVQD (reference sequence). This CDR3 is 13 amino acids long. General study results and limits: There were GvH clones found in recipient marrow, and some of them appeared first in ileum or blood. Individuals carrying graft-donor T cell macrochimerism showed high graft-versus-host to host-versus-graft clonal ratios in allografts.

TCRdb's table, derived via immunoSEQ multiplex PCR, lists solely in-frame clones and lacks some. The data show around 110,000 clones, roughly 89% seen once. Worth noting for this clone: Its specificity is unknown.

The chain employs TRBV10-1 and TRBJ1-1; D is possibly TRBD1 (6 bases). The sequence came from a human donor who was the organ donor for an intestinal transplant. The source was unstimulated CD4+ T cells sorted from spleen or lymph node cells, collected before transplant. The CDR3 spells CASSENRETEAFF. CDR3 nucleotides: TGCGCCAGCAGTGAGAACAGGGAAACTGAAGCTTTCTTT.